The 24 T cell receptor beta chains reported below all come from one sample, sequenced in a study of T-cell memory formation after mild COVID-19. From the 5' RACE reads, TCRdb called clonotypes with MiXCR, one entry per CDR3 protein. The data hold about 390,000 distinct CDR3 sequences, with 15% to 20% observed a single time. The sequencing sample was made of PBMCs or a T cell subset sorted from them (not recorded which). All receptors come from a man younger than 35 who had mild COVID-19 (a few samples of this study predate the infection). Cell type and time point are not known.

This clonotype showed up just a few times. V and J are TRBV29-1 and TRBJ1-1; TRBD1 is a possible D gene (5 bases). CDR1 is SQVTM and CDR2 is ANQGSEA in the germline V gene. CDR3 length: 16 amino acids. With 3 bases removed from V and 0 bases from J, the gap between germline ends came to 17 bases. The CDR3 DNA reads TGCAGCGTTGAGGGGCAGGGAATCAAAATGAACACTGAAGCTTTCTTT. This gives the protein CSVEGQGIKMNTEAFF.

The chain combines TRBV5-1 with TRBJ2-5, with D possibly TRBD1 on 5 matching bases. CDR3 length: 13 amino acids. Germline CDR1 reads SGHRS; CDR2 reads YFSETQ. The V end was cut by 0 bases, the J end by 4 bases, with 7 bases between. The CDR3 bases are TGCGCCAGCAGCTTGGAGACAGCAGAGACCCAGTACTTC. The encoded protein is CASSLETAETQYF.

The table lists this clonotype with many counts. The gene calls are TRBV20-1 and TRBJ2-1, with D tentatively TRBD1 or TRBD2 (5 bases each). Per germline, CDR1 DFQATT and CDR2 SNEGSKA (reference sequence). CDR3 size: 14 residues. Trimming left V 6 bases short and J 7 bases short, with 19 bases between. In nucleotides, the CDR3 is TGCAGTGCAAGACGGGGCCCCGCTACAAATGAGCAGTTCTTC. Translation gives CSARRGPATNEQFF.

J is TRBJ2-6 and V is TRBV6-2 or TRBV6-3; D ambiguous. V lost 6 bases and J 0 bases, leaving 9 bases between the germline ends. The germline gives CDR1 MNHEY, CDR2 SVGEGT. The CDR3 covers 15 residues. The CDR3 DNA reads TGTGCCAGCAGGGGCTTCCACTCTGGGGCCAACGTCCTGACTTTC. Translated, it gives CASRGFHSGANVLTF.

V is TRBV5-1 and J is TRBJ2-7, with D maybe TRBD1 (6 bases). V was pared by 4 bases and J by 3 bases, with 17 bases between. Germline loops: CDR1 SGHRS, CDR2 YFSETQ. The CDR3 has 15 residues. The CDR3 loop is CASSISWQGNYEQYV. The CDR3 DNA sequence: TGCGCCAGCAGCATCAGTTGGCAGGGGAACTACGAGCAGTACGTC.

The chain is built from TRBV28 and TRBJ1-5; D gene unclear. There are 14 residues in the CDR3. Trimming took off 8 bases at V and 4 bases at J, with 15 bases between the two ends. The germline V gene has CDR1 MDHEN and CDR2 SYDVKM. The CDR3 sequence: CASRRVTGNQPQHF. In nucleotides, the CDR3 is TGTGCCAGCCGAAGAGTGACGGGGAATCAGCCCCAGCATTTT. The full variable domain, its missing parts supplied by reference TRBV28 and TRBJ1-5, is DVKVTQSSRYLVKRTGEKVFLECVQDMDHENMFWYRQDPGLGLRLIYFSYDVKMKEKGDIPEGYSVSREKKERFSLILESASTNQTSMYLCASRRVTGNQPQHFGDGTRLSIL.

The rearrangement links TRBV12-3 or TRBV12-4 to TRBJ2-3; tentatively, D is TRBD2 (6 bases). The CDR3 contains 17 residues. V gave up 0 bases and J gave up 3 bases, with 16 bases separating them. The CDR3 is CASSLAGTAFRTDTQYF. The CDR3 nucleotides are TGTGCCAGCAGTTTAGCTGGGACTGCCTTTAGGACAGATACGCAGTATTTT.

This clonotype came up many times. Written as DNA, the CDR3 is TGCGCCAGCAGCCCCCTCCACCTCAGGGAGGGCTCGGATGAGCAGTTCTTC. This gives the protein CASSPLHLREGSDEQFF. This chain links TRBV4-1 with TRBJ2-1; TRBD2 matches at 7 bases. V was clipped by 4 bases and J by 8 bases; unmatched bases: 17. Per germline, CDR1 MGHRA and CDR2 YSYEKL. The CDR3 runs 17 residues.

The gene calls are TRBV6-5 and TRBJ2-3, with D perhaps given as TRBD1 or TRBD2 (6 bases each). The CDR3 runs to 15 residues. With 0 bases removed from V and 2 bases from J, the gap between germline ends came to 9 bases. The germline V gene encodes CDR1 MNHEY and CDR2 SVGAGI. The CDR3 sequence is CASSYSGGTTDTQYF. The CDR3, as DNA: TGTGCCAGCAGTTACTCGGGGGGCACCACAGATACGCAGTATTTT.

This clonotype appeared a few times. The chain is built from TRBV20-1 and TRBJ2-2; 13 nucleotides agree with TRBD2. The V gene's germline CDR1 is DFQATT and CDR2 SNEGSKA (reference sequence). V was pared by 0 bases and J by 5 bases, with 3 bases of the junction left unmatched. The CDR3 is made up of 16 amino acids. DNA of the CDR3: TGCAGTGCTAGAGATCCACTAGCGGGGGGGACCGGGGAGCTGTTTTTT. Translated: CSARDPLAGGTGELFF.

The V and J genes are TRBV6-2 or TRBV6-3 and TRBJ1-2; 7 bases are shared with TRBD1. The J segment lost 6 bases and the V segment lost 4 bases, leaving 8 bases of the junction unmatched. The CDR3 contains 14 residues. Germline CDR1 MNHEY, CDR2 SVGEGT. CDR3 in amino acids: CASSWQRGLDGYTF. The DNA of the CDR3 is TGTGCCAGCAGTTGGCAAAGGGGGCTTGATGGCTACACCTTC.

The rearrangement joins TRBV24-1 to TRBJ2-1, with 10 bases that match TRBD1. Germline CDR1 and CDR2: KGHDR and SFDVKD. The CDR3 runs 16 residues. Trimming took 2 bases from V and 6 from J; bases not matched to a gene: 6. The CDR3, as DNA: TGTGCCACCAGTGATTCCCGGACAGGGGGGGGCAATGAGCAGTTCTTC. Residues: CATSDSRTGGGNEQFF.

The chain couples TRBV20-1 to TRBJ1-6; a possible D gene is TRBD1 (6 bases). Trimming removed 0 bases at V and 10 bases at J, with 16 bases between. Germline lookup yields CDR1 DFQATT and CDR2 SNEGSKA (reference sequence). This CDR3 spans 15 amino acids. DNA for the CDR3: TGCAGTGCTAGAGAAGGGGGTTCACCGAGCTCACCCCTCCACTTT. It is translated as CSAREGGSPSSPLHF.

This clonotype turned up a few times. This chain connects TRBV25-1 to TRBJ1-2; 10 positions agree with TRBD1. In germline, CDR1 is MGHDK, CDR2 SYGVNS. This CDR3 is 14 amino acids long. The J segment lost 8 bases and the V segment lost 5 bases, leaving 8 bases of the junction unmatched. The CDR3 nucleotides read TGTGCCAGCAGTCAGGGACAGGGGCAGAAGGGCTACACCTTC. As protein: CASSQGQGQKGYTF.

The chain joins TRBV12-5 to TRBJ2-2, with D maybe TRBD2 (6 bases). V dropped 3 bases and J dropped 4 bases, with 21 bases sitting between them. Germline V gene lookup returns CDR1 LGHNT and CDR2 FRNRAP. This CDR3 is 18 amino acids long. DNA of the CDR3: TGTGCTAGTGGTTTTCGACGGACTATGAGCCTGGGCACCGGGGAGCTGTTTTTT. It specifies CASGFRRTMSLGTGELFF.

The rearrangement joins TRBV9 to TRBJ2-1; 8 bases are a match to TRBD2. The CDR3 has 15 amino acids. Germline trimming cut 4 bases from V and 4 bases from J; bases unmatched to any gene: 7. Germline V lookup: CDR1 SGDLS, CDR2 YYNGEE. The CDR3 DNA reads TGTGCCAGCAGCCAGCAGCGGGGGCCTTACAATGAGCAGTTCTTC. Translated: CASSQQRGPYNEQFF.

The chain has TRBV18 and TRBJ1-2, with 9 bases that match TRBD1. CDR1 is KGHSH, CDR2 LQKENI, per germline. CDR3 length: 13 residues. V shed 4 bases and J 8 bases; nucleotides not matched to a gene: 5. The DNA of the CDR3 is TGTGCCAGCTCACGGCGGACAGGGGAAGGCTACACCTTC. Protein: CASSRRTGEGYTF.

This clonotype was detected a few times. V and J are TRBV5-6 and TRBJ2-1; TRBD1 agrees at 7 bases. The germline gives CDR1 SGHDT, CDR2 YYEEEE. Trimming at V came to 5 bases and at J to 7 bases, leaving 15 bases not matched to a gene. This CDR3 is 16 amino acids long. The CDR3 sequence is CASRGGFPDRLNEQFF. CDR3 coding DNA: TGTGCCAGCAGGGGCGGGTTTCCGGACAGGCTAAATGAGCAGTTCTTC.

This clonotype was counted between two and nine times. This chain connects TRBV10-3 to TRBJ2-1; D is uncertain. The V and J ends lost 6 bases and 10 bases respectively, with 16 bases between them. In germline, CDR1 is ENHRY, CDR2 SYGVKD. The CDR3 consists of 13 residues. The CDR3 here is CAISLETEMEQFF. CDR3 coding DNA: TGTGCCATCAGCCTCGAGACGGAGATGGAGCAGTTCTTC.

This clonotype was seen more than once but under ten times. The chain has TRBV6-6 and TRBJ2-2; the D call may be TRBD1 or TRBD2 (5 bases each). Germline V CDR1 and CDR2: MNHNY, SVGAGI (reference sequence). The CDR3 covers 16 residues. The germline V and J ends were trimmed by 3 bases and 6 bases, with 17 bases remaining between them. CDR3: CASSYSRSRGAGELFF. The CDR3 DNA reads TGTGCCAGCAGTTATTCCCGATCACGAGGGGCCGGGGAGCTGTTTTTT.

There are a few counts of this clonotype. This sequence joins TRBV7-9 and TRBJ2-3, with TRBD2 as a possible D gene (6 bases). Germline V lookup: CDR1 SEHNR, CDR2 FQNEAQ (reference sequence). V gave up 1 base and J gave up 2 bases, with 7 bases separating them. This CDR3 comprises 14 residues. CDR3 region: CASSLVADTDTQYF. Here the CDR3 DNA reads TGTGCCAGCAGCTTAGTAGCGGACACAGATACGCAGTATTTT.

V usage is TRBV6-5 and J usage is TRBJ2-1; no definite D call. Germline CDR1 reads MNHEY; CDR2 reads SVGAGI. Trimming cost V 8 bases and J 9 bases, with 14 bases left between them. This CDR3 region has 12 residues. The CDR3, as DNA: TGTGCCAGCGCGCCCGGAAACACTGAGCAGTTCTTC. Protein product: CASAPGNTEQFF.

The chain has TRBV6-1 and TRBJ2-5, with D tentatively TRBD1 or TRBD2 (5 bases each). The V end lost 5 bases, the J end lost 1 base, and 11 bases lay between the germline ends. This CDR3 has 14 residues. The germline gives CDR1 MNHNS, CDR2 SASEGT. Written as DNA, the CDR3 is TGTGCCAGCAGTACAGTAGGGACCCAAGAGACCCAGTACTTC. This encodes CASSTVGTQETQYF.

This clonotype appeared a few times. The genes are TRBV11-2 and TRBJ2-3, with 7 bases that match TRBD2. The germline V gene encodes CDR1 SGHAT and CDR2 FQNNGV. The CDR3 has 18 amino acids. J gave up 2 bases and V 4 bases, and 15 bases lay outside the gene matches. Here the CDR3 reads CASSSIPQRGSYTDTQYF. CDR3 nucleotides: TGTGCCAGCAGCTCAATTCCTCAGCGGGGATCTTACACAGATACGCAGTATTTT. The whole variable domain, filled in from reference TRBV11-2 and TRBJ2-3, reads EAGVAQSPRYKIIEKRQSVAFWCNPISGHATLYWYQQILGQGPKLLIQFQNNGVVDDSQLPKDRFSAERLKGVDSTLKIQPAKLEDSAVYLCASSSIPQRGSYTDTQYFGPGTRLTVL.